Each of the 16 T cell receptor beta chains below was sequenced from the same sample in a study of CD8 T cells in ankylosing spondylitis. Using its own MiXCR run on the 5' RACE reads, TCRdb lists one record per CDR3 protein. The sample shows 380,000 or so distinct CDR3 sequences, 20% to 25% of them seen only once. Specimen: blood, either unsorted or a sorted T cell fraction (not recorded which). The receptors were sampled from a male donor with ankylosing spondylitis or in good health (not recorded which).

V is TRBV12-3 or TRBV12-4 and J is TRBJ2-2, with D possibly being TRBD2 (7 bases). The CDR3 spans 16 residues. Trimming took 8 bases from V and 4 from J, leaving 20 bases between them. CDR3 sequence: CASCDWGGRGTGELFF. In DNA, the CDR3 is TGTGCCAGCTGCGACTGGGGGGGGCGGGGCACCGGGGAGCTGTTTTTT.

CDR3 loop: CASSTGTSGIYEQYF. The CDR3, as DNA: TGTGCCAGCAGTACAGGGACTAGCGGCATATACGAGCAGTACTTC. J is TRBJ2-7 and V is TRBV6-1; TRBD2 matches 11 bases. Germline V gene lookup returns CDR1 MNHNS and CDR2 SASEGT. The CDR3 loop spans 15 amino acids. V lost 5 bases to trimming and J lost 4 bases; unmatched junction nucleotides: 7.

This clonotype was detected a few times. This chain uses TRBV20-1 with TRBJ2-1; tentative D call: TRBD2 (7 bases). CDR1 DFQATT and CDR2 SNEGSKA come from the germline V gene (reference sequence). Trimming took 5 bases from V and 6 from J, leaving 20 bases between them. CDR3 length equals 15 residues. The chain's CDR3 is CSAALLAGAGNEQFF. CDR3 coding DNA: TGCAGTGCTGCCCTTTTGGCGGGGGCTGGCAATGAGCAGTTCTTC.

The chain employs TRBV29-1 and TRBJ1-1; no definite D call. Germline V CDR1 and CDR2: SQVTM, ANQGSEA. V dropped 5 bases and J dropped 5 bases, with 12 bases sitting between them. This CDR3 is built from 12 residues. CDR3 sequence (DNA): TGCAGCGTTTGGGTGGGAACTACTGAAGCTTTCTTT. It translates to CSVWVGTTEAFF.

Only a few counts were recorded for this clonotype. The V gene is TRBV20-1, the J gene TRBJ1-2, with D unresolved. V shed 6 bases and J shed 6 bases, with 20 bases lying between them. Germline-derived CDR1 and CDR2 are DFQATT and SNEGSKA (reference sequence). CDR3 length equals 14 residues. Here the CDR3 reads CSAPREDQFNGYTF. CDR3 in DNA: TGCAGTGCCCCCCGGGAAGACCAATTTAATGGCTACACCTTC.

The chain links TRBV9 to TRBJ2-1; possible D gene TRBD2, 5 bases. Germline-derived CDR1 and CDR2 are SGDLS and YYNGEE. The V and J ends lost 0 bases and 5 bases respectively, with 12 bases between them. This CDR3 comprises 15 residues. CDR3 nucleotide sequence: TGTGCCAGCAGCGTAGGAGGGCTAGCCCACAATGAGCAGTTCTTC. Its translation is CASSVGGLAHNEQFF.

The V gene is TRBV12-3 or TRBV12-4, the J gene TRBJ1-6, with a possible D match to TRBD1 (5 bases). The germline V and J ends were trimmed by 7 bases and 7 bases, with 17 bases remaining between them. This CDR3 comprises 15 residues. The CDR3, as DNA: TGTGCCAGCACTGAGACGGGGCTCCCCAATTCACCCCTCCACTTT. It encodes CASTETGLPNSPLHF.

The V call is TRBV5-1, the J call TRBJ2-2; a possible D gene is TRBD2 (5 bases). The CDR3 loop spans 14 amino acids. The germline V and J ends were trimmed by 6 bases and 1 base, with 10 bases remaining between them. The germline gives CDR1 SGHRS, CDR2 YFSETQ. The CDR3 sequence is CASTSDLNTGELFF. Written as DNA, the CDR3 is TGCGCCAGCACCTCGGACTTGAACACCGGGGAGCTGTTTTTT.

This clonotype was seen a few times. V and J are TRBV12-3 or TRBV12-4 and TRBJ2-7, with a tentative D call TRBD1 (6 bases). CDR3 size: 13 residues. V lost 4 bases and J 4 bases, leaving 11 bases between the germline ends. CDR3 protein: CASSYRDTYEQYF. The CDR3 coding sequence is TGTGCCAGCAGTTACAGGGACACATACGAGCAGTACTTC.

This clonotype has a count of ten or more. The chain combines TRBV5-6 with TRBJ2-3, with unresolved D. Trimming shortened V by 0 bases and J by 2 bases, and 7 bases separated the two germline ends. The CDR3 has 14 residues. Germline V CDR1 and CDR2: SGHDT, YYEEEE. The CDR3 sequence: CASSLGQITDTQYF. The CDR3 bases are TGTGCCAGCAGCTTGGGGCAGATCACAGATACGCAGTATTTT.

This clonotype was counted a few times. The chain has TRBV27 and TRBJ2-5; the D gene is possibly TRBD2 (6 bases). CDR3 length: 14 amino acids. Germline V lookup: CDR1 MNHEY, CDR2 SMNVEV (reference sequence). V lost 6 bases to trimming and J lost 5 bases, with 16 bases between them. The CDR3 sequence is CASSPNRGDETQYF. The CDR3 nucleotides are TGTGCCAGCAGCCCCAACCGCGGGGATGAGACCCAGTACTTC.

This clonotype was detected only a few times. CDR3 amino acids: CASSVADRIGNTIYF. The CDR3 nucleotides are TGTGCCAGCAGCGTAGCCGACAGGATAGGAAACACCATATATTTT. This chain joins TRBV9 and TRBJ1-3, with D perhaps TRBD1 (6 bases). Germline V lookup: CDR1 SGDLS, CDR2 YYNGEE. This CDR3 comprises 15 residues. V was shortened by 0 bases and J by 4 bases, with 11 bases between the two germline ends.

This clonotype was observed a handful of times. The V and J genes are TRBV11-2 and TRBJ2-7, with D maybe TRBD2 (6 bases). Germline V gives CDR1 SGHAT, CDR2 FQNNGV. The V gene lost 3 bases and the J gene lost 7 bases, with 13 bases spanning the gap. This CDR3 has 13 amino acids. CDR3 region: CASSFRGTVEQYF. The CDR3 nucleotides are TGTGCCAGCAGCTTTCGGGGGACGGTGGAGCAGTACTTC. Filled out from reference TRBV11-2 and TRBJ2-7, the complete variable domain reads EAGVAQSPRYKIIEKRQSVAFWCNPISGHATLYWYQQILGQGPKLLIQFQNNGVVDDSQLPKDRFSAERLKGVDSTLKIQPAKLEDSAVYLCASSFRGTVEQYFGPGTRLTVT.

The V call is TRBV7-8, the J call TRBJ2-3; possibly TRBD2 for D (6 bases). The CDR3 loop spans 14 amino acids. Trimming shortened V by 0 bases and J by 5 bases, and 9 bases separated the two germline ends. Germline V gives CDR1 SGHVS, CDR2 FQNEAQ. CDR3 nucleotides: TGTGCCAGCAGCTTAGCGGGGGGAGGAGATACGCAGTATTTT. Translation: CASSLAGGGDTQYF. The whole variable domain, remainder taken from reference TRBV7-8 and TRBJ2-3, is GAGVSQSPRYKVAKRGQDVALRCDPISGHVSLFWYQQALGQGPEFLTYFQNEAQLDKSGLPSDRFFAERPEGSVSTLKIQRTQQEDSAVYLCASSLAGGGDTQYFGPGTRLTVL.

The CDR3 loop is CASSLVGAGGLYEQYF. DNA of the CDR3: TGTGCCAGCAGCTTAGTGGGAGCGGGGGGACTATACGAGCAGTACTTC. V is TRBV7-9 and J is TRBJ2-7, with 9 bases aligning to TRBD2. This CDR3 is 16 amino acids long. Per germline, CDR1 SEHNR and CDR2 FQNEAQ (reference sequence). After removal of 1 base from V and 4 bases from J, the junction contained 8 bases not matched to a gene.

The DNA for the CDR3 is TGCGCCAGCAGCTTGAGCGGACTGGGAAGGTGGAACACTGAAGCTTTCTTT. It encodes CASSLSGLGRWNTEAFF. This rearrangement joins TRBV5-1 to TRBJ1-1; D remains ambiguous. The germline V gene encodes CDR1 SGHRS and CDR2 YFSETQ. Trimming took off 1 base at V and 1 base at J, with 17 bases between the two ends. The CDR3 spans 17 residues.